Listed here are 7 T cell receptor beta chains from one sample, sequenced in a study of blood T cell repertoires in COVID-19. Data came from immunoSEQ multiplex PCR; TCRdb stores just in-frame clones and leaves some out. Here the sample spans 100,000 to 150,000 clones, 65% to 85% being singletons. Sequencing was done on a sample of peripheral blood. Receptor source: a woman at least 80 years old with acute or convalescent COVID-19.

The chain employs TRBV6-2 or TRBV6-3 and TRBJ2-7, with 10 bases aligning to TRBD2. The CDR3 is 16 amino acids. With 4 bases clipped from V and 0 bases from J, the junction kept 6 bases outside the gene matches. Per the germline V gene, CDR1 is MNHEY and CDR2 is SVGEGT. The CDR3 region has the DNA TGTGCCAGCAGTTTAATAGCGGGAGGATTCTCCTACGAGCAGTACTTC. It encodes CASSLIAGGFSYEQYF.

V and J are TRBV6-5 and TRBJ2-3; D ambiguous. V shed 6 bases and J shed 4 bases, with 11 bases lying between them. The CDR3 spans 13 residues. Per the germline V gene, CDR1 is MNHEY and CDR2 is SVGAGI. DNA for the CDR3: TGTGCCAGCAGGAAAGACTTGTCAGATACGCAGTATTTT. Translating gives CASRKDLSDTQYF.

This chain joins TRBV11-2 and TRBJ1-6; TRBD1 might be the D (6 bases). There are 15 residues in the CDR3. The V end was cut by 0 bases, the J end by 10 bases, with 13 bases between. The germline V gene has CDR1 SGHAT and CDR2 FQNNGV. The CDR3 sequence is CASSLDPGVESPLHF. CDR3 coding DNA: TGTGCCAGCAGCTTAGATCCAGGGGTGGAATCACCCCTCCACTTT.

This CDR3 reads CASSLGGHVLPGETQYF. In nucleotides, the CDR3 is TGTGCCAGCAGTTTAGGGGGACACGTCCTACCCGGAGAGACCCAGTACTTC. V is TRBV27 and J is TRBJ2-5, with D maybe TRBD1 (6 bases). The CDR3 length is 17 residues. Germline CDR1 is MNHEY and CDR2 is SMNVEV (reference sequence). Between the trimmed V and J ends, which lost 2 bases and 4 bases, there was a span of 20 bases.

The chain has TRBV5-4 and TRBJ1-3, with 11 bases lining up with TRBD1. The CDR3 runs 16 residues. J was trimmed by 4 bases and V by 4 bases; bases with no gene match: 7. Germline CDR1 is SGHNT and CDR2 is YYREEE (reference sequence). CDR3 region: CASSEGQGAGGNTIYF. The CDR3 bases are TGTGCCAGCAGCGAAGGACAGGGGGCGGGCGGAAACACCATATATTTT.

The chain recombines TRBV19 with TRBJ2-7; 11 bases map to TRBD1. The CDR3 has 17 amino acids. After removal of 6 bases from V and 7 bases from J, the junction contained 17 bases not matched to a gene. The germline CDR1 and CDR2 sequences are LNHDA and SQIVND (reference sequence). This CDR3 reads CASSPSGTGGITGEQYF. DNA for the CDR3: TGTGCCAGTAGCCCGAGCGGGACAGGGGGAATAACTGGGGAGCAGTACTTC.

The chain carries TRBV7-8 and TRBJ2-7, with 8 bases identical to TRBD1. The V gene end was trimmed by 5 bases and the J gene end by 1 base; junction bases not matched to a gene: 7. Looked up from germline, CDR1 is SGHVS and CDR2 is FQNEAQ. The length of the CDR3 is 15 residues. CDR3 sequence: CASSPRQGRSYEQYF. The CDR3 DNA is TGTGCCAGCAGCCCTCGACAGGGGAGGTCCTACGAGCAGTACTTC.